This entry is about one T cell receptor beta chain. Measured with immunoSEQ multiplex PCR; TCRdb has only the in-frame clones, and not every one. The sample contains roughly 16,000 clones, more than 85% of which appear only once. This sample stems from a study of chemoradiotherapy in HPV16-positive cancers. The V gene's germline CDR1 is SQVTM and CDR2 ANQGSEA. Trimming took 4 bases from V and 9 from J, leaving 19 bases between them. CDR3 size: 14 residues. The sequence was obtained from a human donor with HPV-associated anogenital cancer. This chain uses TRBV29-1 with TRBJ2-1; D tentatively fits TRBD1 or TRBD2 (6 bases each). The specimen was blood, collected from a patient who underwent chemoradiotherapy. The CDR3 nucleotides are TGCAGCGTTGGACCCGAGTGGGGGGCGACTGAGCAGTTCTTC. Its translation is CSVGPEWGATEQFF.